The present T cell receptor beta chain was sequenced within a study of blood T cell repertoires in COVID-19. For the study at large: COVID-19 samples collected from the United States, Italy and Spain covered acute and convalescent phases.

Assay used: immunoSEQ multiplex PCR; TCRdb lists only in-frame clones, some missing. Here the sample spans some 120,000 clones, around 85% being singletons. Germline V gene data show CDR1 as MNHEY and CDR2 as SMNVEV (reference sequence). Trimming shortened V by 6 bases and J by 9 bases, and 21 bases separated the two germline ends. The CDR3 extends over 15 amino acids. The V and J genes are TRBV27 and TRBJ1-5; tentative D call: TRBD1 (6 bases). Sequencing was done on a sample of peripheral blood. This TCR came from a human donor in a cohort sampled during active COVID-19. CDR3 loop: CASRDSRGQRRPQHF. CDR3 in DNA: TGTGCCAGCAGGGATAGCAGGGGCCAACGGAGGCCCCAGCATTTT.